Presented here are 21 T cell receptor beta chains from one specimen sequenced in a study of blood T cell repertoires in COVID-19. Sequencing used immunoSEQ multiplex PCR; TCRdb keeps in-frame clones, though not all of them. This sample has fewer than 450,000 clones, with approximately 90% found just once. Sequencing used peripheral blood. The origin of the receptors is a woman younger than 30 who had recovered from COVID-19.

The chain carries TRBV5-4 and TRBJ2-7; D is perhaps TRBD1 (6 bases). The germline V gene encodes CDR1 SGHNT and CDR2 YYREEE (reference sequence). The V and J ends lost 2 bases and 5 bases respectively, with 20 bases between them. This CDR3 contains 16 residues. The CDR3 spells CASSFVLRPWGHEQYV. CDR3 sequence (DNA): TGTGCCAGCAGCTTTGTGTTACGGCCGTGGGGGCACGAGCAGTACGTC.

This chain uses TRBV6-6 with TRBJ1-4, with 9 bases fitting TRBD1. The germline CDR1 and CDR2 sequences are MNHNY and SVGAGI (reference sequence). The V and J ends lost 6 bases and 6 bases, in that order; junction bases with no gene match: 5. The CDR3 consists of 14 residues. CDR3 coding DNA: TGTGCCAGCAGCCGGACAGGGGCGGATGAAAAACTGTTTTTT. Translation gives CASSRTGADEKLFF.

The chain uses TRBV29-1 and TRBJ2-3; the match to TRBD1 covers 10 bases. The ends lost 6 bases at V and 2 bases at J; junction bases unmatched: 8. CDR3 length: 15 amino acids. Germline loops: CDR1 SQVTM, CDR2 ANQGSEA. CDR3 loop: CSVAGQGEDTDTQYF. The CDR3 bases are TGCAGCGTCGCCGGACAGGGGGAGGACACAGATACGCAGTATTTT.

The chain joins TRBV5-5 to TRBJ1-2; a possible D gene is TRBD1 (5 bases). The germline V gene has CDR1 SGHKS and CDR2 YYEKEE (reference sequence). The CDR3 consists of 14 residues. V lost 4 bases to trimming and J lost 4 bases, with 14 bases between them. The DNA of the CDR3 is TGTGCCAGCAGCCCCGCGGGACCCCTCTATGGCTACACCTTC. Residues: CASSPAGPLYGYTF.

The gene calls are TRBV11-2 and TRBJ2-2; 12 bases are shared with TRBD2. Germline CDR1 and CDR2: SGHAT and FQNNGV. V lost 6 bases and J lost 4; bases outside the gene matches: 12. The CDR3 consists of 18 residues. CDR3 residues: CASSKGLAGGPITGELFF. The CDR3 region has the DNA TGTGCCAGCAGTAAAGGGCTAGCGGGAGGGCCGATCACCGGGGAGCTGTTTTTT.

This sequence joins TRBV6-6 and TRBJ2-7, with 12 nucleotides matching TRBD1. J gave up 0 bases and V 8 bases, and 5 bases lay outside the gene matches. The length of the CDR3 is 15 residues. Germline lookup yields CDR1 MNHNY and CDR2 SVGAGI (reference sequence). The CDR3 DNA sequence: TGTGCCAGCGGGACAGGGGGCAGGGGCTCCTACGAGCAGTACGTC. Its translation is CASGTGGRGSYEQYV.

CDR3 region: CASSIRGGGQPQHF. As DNA, the CDR3 is TGTGCCAGTAGTATCAGGGGCGGAGGTCAGCCCCAGCATTTT. This chain connects TRBV19 to TRBJ1-5; tentative D call: TRBD1 (6 bases). The V gene's germline CDR1 is LNHDA and CDR2 SQIVND (reference sequence). Trimming shortened V by 3 bases and J by 6 bases, and 12 bases separated the two germline ends. The CDR3 sequence is 14 residues long.

The chain recombines TRBV7-9 with TRBJ2-7; TRBD2 agrees at 12 bases. Germline CDR1 reads SEHNR; CDR2 reads FQNEAQ (reference sequence). This CDR3 spans 15 amino acids. V shed 5 bases and J 3 bases; nucleotides not matched to a gene: 5. DNA of the CDR3: TGTGCCAGCAGCCGGGCGGGACTAGCGGGCTACGAGCAGTACGTC. Amino acid sequence: CASSRAGLAGYEQYV.

The CDR3 coding sequence is TGTGCCAGCAAGAGGGACAGGAGAACAGATACGCAGTATTTT. It is translated as CASKRDRRTDTQYF. The chain combines TRBV6-5 with TRBJ2-3; 8 bases align to TRBD1. The CDR3 sequence is 14 residues long. Per germline, CDR1 MNHEY and CDR2 SVGAGI. V dropped 7 bases and J dropped 3; count of bases not matched to a gene: 6.

The J gene is TRBJ2-2, the V gene TRBV4-3; 10 bases are shared with TRBD2. The ends lost 2 bases at V and 6 bases at J; junction bases unmatched: 6. CDR1 LGHNA and CDR2 YSLEER come from the germline V gene. The CDR3 consists of 16 residues. DNA of the CDR3: TGCGCCAGCAGCCAAACCAGGACTAGCGGTCCCGGGGAGCTGTTTTTT. Translating it yields CASSQTRTSGPGELFF.

J is TRBJ2-1 and V is TRBV6-2 or TRBV6-3; 9 bases are a match to TRBD2. Per germline, CDR1 MNHEY and CDR2 SVGEGT. J gave up 7 bases and V 5 bases, and 12 bases lay outside the gene matches. The CDR3 is 16 amino acids. The DNA for the CDR3 is TGTGCCAGCAGTGCGCGGGAGGGCCCCTATGGTAATGAGCAGTTCTTC. This encodes CASSAREGPYGNEQFF.

This chain connects TRBV9 to TRBJ2-5, with D perhaps matching TRBD2 (6 bases). V lost 7 bases and J 5 bases, leaving 15 bases between the germline ends. Germline V gene data show CDR1 as SGDLS and CDR2 as YYNGEE. The CDR3 is 13 residues long. CDR3 DNA: TGTGCCAGCGGTGGAGGGTGGGGGGAGACCCAGTACTTC. Protein: CASGGGWGETQYF.

Written as DNA, the CDR3 is TGTGCCAGCAGCCAAGACGGGTACGGGATGGGGACCCAGTACTTC. This translates into CASSQDGYGMGTQYF. The rearrangement uses TRBV14 and TRBJ2-5; the D gene is possibly TRBD2 (5 bases). Germline lookup yields CDR1 SGHDN and CDR2 FVKESK. The CDR3 extends over 15 amino acids. The ends were cut back, 0 bases at V and 7 bases at J, with 15 bases in the middle.

The chain carries TRBV5-1 and TRBJ2-2; D not certain. Per the germline V gene, CDR1 is SGHRS and CDR2 is YFSETQ. V lost 5 bases to trimming and J lost 6 bases, with 8 bases between them. CDR3 size: 12 residues. CDR3 DNA sequence: TGCGCCAGCAGTCTAGAGGCCGGGGAGCTGTTTTTT. Encoded protein: CASSLEAGELFF.

J is TRBJ1-5 and V is TRBV5-5, with D tentatively TRBD1 (6 bases). The V gene's germline CDR1 is SGHKS and CDR2 YYEKEE (reference sequence). The germline V and J ends were trimmed by 4 bases and 6 bases, with 17 bases remaining between them. CDR3 length: 15 residues. In DNA, the CDR3 is TGTGCCAGCAGCAGAGAGGGGGTCCTTGCTCAGCCCCAGCATTTT. Translating gives CASSREGVLAQPQHF. Supplemented by reference TRBV5-5 and TRBJ1-5, the full variable domain reads DAGVTQSPTHLIKTRGQQVTLRCSPISGHKSVSWYQQVLGQGPQFIFQYYEKEERGRGNFPDRFSARQFPNYSSELNVNALLLGDSALYLCASSREGVLAQPQHFGDGTRLSIL.

This chain links TRBV25-1 with TRBJ1-1, with TRBD1 matching 7 bases. V trimming: 6 bases; J trimming: 11 bases; junction bases outside the gene matches: 21. Per the germline V gene, CDR1 is MGHDK and CDR2 is SYGVNS. The length of the CDR3 is 16 residues. Here the CDR3 reads CASSKGGQPSGMGAFF. The CDR3 region has the DNA TGTGCCAGCAGCAAAGGGGGACAGCCCTCCGGAATGGGGGCTTTCTTT.

This clone was found a few times. The chain recombines TRBV6-1 with TRBJ1-5; perhaps TRBD1 as D (5 bases). Germline V gives CDR1 MNHNS, CDR2 SASEGT. The CDR3 has 16 amino acids. The germline V and J ends were trimmed by 1 base and 2 bases, with 12 bases remaining between them. CDR3 nucleotides: TGTGCCAGCAGTGAAGGTTGGAGGGGAGGCAATCAGCCCCAGCATTTT. Protein sequence: CASSEGWRGGNQPQHF.

The rearrangement links TRBV19 to TRBJ2-1; 8 bases fit TRBD1. V gave up 4 bases and J gave up 9 bases; unmatched junction bases: 5. The germline gives CDR1 LNHDA, CDR2 SQIVND (reference sequence). CDR3 length: 13 amino acids. The CDR3 loop reads CASSTDRAAEQFF. The CDR3 DNA sequence: TGTGCCAGTAGTACGGACAGGGCAGCTGAGCAGTTCTTC.

This clone was detected once. The gene calls are TRBV7-8 and TRBJ2-1; 7 bases map to TRBD2. Germline values: CDR1 SGHVS, CDR2 FQNEAQ. This CDR3 comprises 20 residues. After removal of 5 bases from V and 9 bases from J, the junction contained 28 bases not matched to a gene. Written as DNA, the CDR3 is TGTGCCAGCAGCCCAAAAGCGGGGACTACCAGCGGGATCTATTTAGGTGAGCAGTTCTTC. As protein: CASSPKAGTTSGIYLGEQFF.

The chain is built from TRBV6-6 and TRBJ1-1; 8 bases fit TRBD1. V lost 6 bases, J lost 3 bases, and 15 bases stayed unmatched. From germline, CDR1 is MNHNY and CDR2 SVGAGI (reference sequence). The CDR3 length is 17 residues. CDR3 residues: CASRRIVTGALDTEAFF. CDR3 DNA sequence: TGTGCCAGCAGGCGAATAGTGACAGGGGCGTTAGACACTGAAGCTTTCTTT.

The gene calls are TRBV4-1 and TRBJ2-5; 9 bases match TRBD1. CDR3 length equals 14 residues. V shed 4 bases and J 5 bases; nucleotides not matched to a gene: 5. Germline-derived CDR1 and CDR2 are MGHRA and YSYEKL. The CDR3 is CASSRTGARETQYF. The CDR3 nucleotides are TGCGCCAGCAGCCGGACAGGGGCACGGGAGACCCAGTACTTC.